One and the same sample provided the 16 T cell receptor beta chains below, sequenced in a study of Graves' ophthalmopathy and Graves' hyperthyroidism. The TCR beta CDR3 regions underwent amplification from RNA transcripts. Scientists carried out first-round RT-PCR using HTBI primers and then a second-round multiplex PCR. One entry per CDR3 protein, called by TCRdb with MiXCR from the multiplex PCR reads. The sample has over a million distinct CDR3 sequences; less than 45% are singletons. The specimen was peripheral blood or thyroid tissue (not recorded which). Receptors originate from an adult man with Graves' hyperthyroidism.

This chain connects TRBV5-1 to TRBJ2-5, with a weak D call TRBD2 (5 bases). There are 14 residues in the CDR3. CDR1 is SGHRS, CDR2 YFSETQ, per germline. V was pared by 4 bases and J by 1 base, with 11 bases between. The CDR3 sequence is CASSRSGSQETQYF. Written as DNA, the CDR3 is TGCGCCAGCAGCAGAAGCGGCTCCCAAGAGACCCAGTACTTC.

This chain uses TRBV5-6 with TRBJ1-1, with unresolved D. The CDR3 runs to 14 residues. The ends were cut back, 2 bases at V and 1 base at J, with 9 bases in the middle. Germline assignment: CDR1 SGHDT and CDR2 YYEEEE. CDR3 bases: TGTGCCAGCAGCTTTACAGCCTCGAACACTGAAGCTTTCTTT. Encoded protein: CASSFTASNTEAFF.

In its sample, this clonotype was seen a few times. The rearrangement links TRBV19 to TRBJ2-2, with D tentatively TRBD2 (6 bases). The germline gives CDR1 LNHDA, CDR2 SQIVND (reference sequence). This CDR3 is built from 20 residues. Trimming pared 6 bases from V and 3 bases from J, leaving 29 bases between. CDR3 loop: CASRVSPRPGVRGDTGELFF. The CDR3, as DNA: TGTGCCAGTAGAGTATCTCCCCGCCCGGGGGTGCGGGGCGACACCGGGGAGCTGTTTTTT.

The chain carries TRBV5-1 and TRBJ2-7; weak D call: TRBD2 (5 bases). Trimming removed 0 bases at V and 3 bases at J, with 10 bases between. Germline CDR1 and CDR2: SGHRS and YFSETQ. The CDR3 length is 14 residues. The CDR3 region has the DNA TGCGCCAGCAGCTTGGAGACCGGGAACTACGAGCAGTACTTC. This gives the protein CASSLETGNYEQYF.

This clonotype was observed a single time. A much larger clone sits a single nucleotide away, making a read error possible. V is TRBV5-1 and J is TRBJ2-7; D unclear. This CDR3 is 15 amino acids long. Germline CDR1 reads SGHRS; CDR2 reads YFSETQ. CDR3 sequence: CASSLELQSSGELYF. Written as DNA, the CDR3 is TGCGCCAGCAGCTTGGAGTTGCAATCATCTGGCGAGCTGTACTTC.

The chain combines TRBV6-6 with TRBJ1-4; D is ambiguous. V was clipped by 7 bases and J by 7 bases, with 16 bases between them. Germline CDR1 reads MNHNY; CDR2 reads SVGAGI (reference sequence). The CDR3 length is 14 residues. The CDR3: CASTGESATEKLFF. CDR3 bases: TGTGCCAGCACTGGGGAGTCGGCCACTGAAAAACTGTTTTTT.

V is TRBV12-3 or TRBV12-4 and J is TRBJ2-7; D call uncertain. The V and J ends lost 6 bases and 7 bases respectively, with 16 bases between them. The CDR3 covers 13 residues. CDR3 DNA sequence: TGTGCCAGCAGCCCTGATATCATGGGGGAGCAGTACTTC. Translating gives CASSPDIMGEQYF.

Ten or more counts support this clonotype. The V gene is TRBV20-1, the J gene TRBJ1-2, with a tentative D call TRBD1 (6 bases). CDR1 DFQATT and CDR2 SNEGSKA come from the germline V gene (reference sequence). The ends were cut back, 5 bases at V and 2 bases at J, with 12 bases in the middle. This CDR3 is 13 amino acids long. The CDR3: CSAFGGRNYGYTF. The CDR3 DNA sequence: TGCAGTGCTTTTGGGGGGCGCAACTATGGCTACACCTTC.

This clonotype was observed many times. The V gene is TRBV20-1, the J gene TRBJ2-6; possibly TRBD2 for D (7 bases). V was cut by 4 bases and J by 0 bases, with 10 bases left in between. The germline V gene has CDR1 DFQATT and CDR2 SNEGSKA (reference sequence). The CDR3 length is 15 residues. CDR3 sequence (DNA): TGCAGTGCTAACGGGGGGCACTCTGGGGCCAACGTCCTGACTTTC. It translates to CSANGGHSGANVLTF.

This clonotype was picked up many times. The chain is built from TRBV29-1 and TRBJ1-1, with no clear D. Germline lookup yields CDR1 SQVTM and CDR2 ANQGSEA. The CDR3 length is 10 residues. Trimming pared 4 bases from V and 10 bases from J, leaving 10 bases between. CDR3 sequence (DNA): TGCAGCGTTGTCCTCCGGGTAGCTTTCTTT. This translates into CSVVLRVAFF.

The chain combines TRBV7-6 with TRBJ2-7; possible D gene TRBD1, 5 bases. Trimming shortened V by 5 bases and J by 3 bases, and 14 bases separated the two germline ends. Germline V lookup: CDR1 SGHVS, CDR2 FNYEAQ. There are 14 residues in the CDR3. In nucleotides, the CDR3 is TGTGCCAGCAGCCCTCGACAGACCTTCTACGAGCAGTACTTC. Amino acids: CASSPRQTFYEQYF.

Many counts were recorded for this clonotype. The CDR3 coding sequence is TGTGCCAGCGGACCCGGGGTACCCACTGAAGCTTTCTTT. Encoded protein: CASGPGVPTEAFF. The chain links TRBV7-2 to TRBJ1-1, with D unclear. The CDR3 has 13 amino acids. V lost 8 bases and J lost 4, with 14 bases in between. Germline values: CDR1 SGHTA, CDR2 FQGNSA.

The V gene is TRBV7-2, the J gene TRBJ1-6; D call uncertain. The CDR3 is 10 amino acids. Trimming pared 11 bases from V and 8 bases from J, leaving 7 bases between. In germline, CDR1 is SGHTA, CDR2 FQGNSA. CDR3 nucleotide sequence: TGTGCCCGCGGGGATTCACCCCTCCACTTT. Its protein is CARGDSPLHF.

This clonotype was counted a few times. The chain combines TRBV10-3 with TRBJ1-1, with D maybe TRBD1 (6 bases). V was shortened by 6 bases and J by 3 bases, with 14 bases between the two germline ends. CDR3 length equals 14 residues. Germline values: CDR1 ENHRY, CDR2 SYGVKD. CDR3 in DNA: TGTGCCATCAGAGGGGGAAGGGTGGACACTGAAGCTTTCTTT. Translation gives CAIRGGRVDTEAFF.

This clonotype came up many times. The J gene is TRBJ2-5, the V gene TRBV6-4; 7 nucleotides line up with TRBD1. The germline V gene encodes CDR1 MRHNA and CDR2 SNTAGT. This CDR3 spans 15 amino acids. V trimming: 4 bases; J trimming: 5 bases; junction bases outside the gene matches: 10. The CDR3 is CASSAPGTAKETQYF. CDR3 nucleotide sequence: TGTGCCAGCAGTGCTCCCGGGACAGCTAAGGAGACCCAGTACTTC.

This clonotype was counted many times. The chain joins TRBV12-3 or TRBV12-4 to TRBJ2-2; no clear D gene. V lost 7 bases, J lost 4 bases, and 10 bases lay in between. This CDR3 contains 13 residues. CDR3: CASNLRATGELFF. CDR3 DNA: TGTGCCAGCAACCTAAGGGCCACCGGGGAGCTGTTTTTT.